Detailed here is one T cell receptor (beta chain). Its antigen is currently unknown. This table comes from immunoSEQ multiplex PCR, and its TCRdb copy is limited to in-frame clones, with some not included. Of around 2.3 million clones in the sample, 90% to 97% were seen once. This entry comes from a study of shared clonotypes between healthy human individuals. Study conclusions and caveats: Some clonotypes were shared by all four sorted-subset donors, while others were not shared. The non-shared ones had lower generation probabilities than the shared ones.

The CDR3 contains 14 residues. In the CD4+ fraction, cells were divided into CD45RA+ naive and CD45RA-negative memory subsets. This receptor was identified in a man aged 18-30 years in good health. The sample consisted of naive CD4+ T cells sorted from blood. Subset meaning: CD45RA+ positively selected. The gene calls are TRBV12-1 and TRBJ2-5. TRBV12-1 is noted as a pseudogene. CDR3 region: CASSFYNYQETQYF. The CDR3 nucleotides read TGTGCCAGCAGCTTTTACAACTACCAAGAGACCCAGTACTTC.